The 22 T cell receptor beta chains below were found in one sample sequenced in a study of OX40 agonist ivuxolimab in advanced cancers. Method: immunoSEQ multiplex PCR; TCRdb's copy keeps in-frame clones and lacks some. The top ten hold 35% to 50% of the sample, which has 15,000 to 20,000 clones, about 80% seen once. The sample in question was CD4+ or CD8+ T cells sorted from blood, obtained in a trial of the OX40 agonist ivuxolimab. Every receptor here comes from an adult with an advanced solid tumor such as melanoma, head and neck, liver or kidney cancer.

The chain joins TRBV27 to TRBJ2-3, with unresolved D. V lost 4 bases, J lost 2 bases, and 13 bases lay in between. CDR1 is MNHEY and CDR2 is SMNVEV in the germline V gene (reference sequence). The CDR3 sequence is 15 residues long. This chain's CDR3 is CASSSLVDSTDTQYF. In DNA form, the CDR3 reads TGTGCCAGCAGTTCATTGGTCGATTCCACAGATACGCAGTATTTT.

The V gene is TRBV19, the J gene TRBJ2-1; 10 positions agree with TRBD2. J gave up 7 bases and V 3 bases, and 9 bases lay outside the gene matches. Germline values: CDR1 LNHDA, CDR2 SQIVND (reference sequence). CDR3 size: 16 residues. CDR3 sequence reads: CASSMGSGGYGNEQFF. Written as DNA, the CDR3 is TGTGCCAGTAGTATGGGTAGCGGGGGGTACGGGAATGAGCAGTTCTTC.

The chain joins TRBV14 to TRBJ1-1, with a weak D call TRBD1 (5 bases). The germline V gene has CDR1 SGHDN and CDR2 FVKESK. The CDR3 sequence is 16 residues long. With 0 bases removed from V and 0 bases from J, the gap between germline ends came to 11 bases. The CDR3 nucleotides read TGTGCCAGCAGCCAAGATAAGGGGATGGTGAACACTGAAGCTTTCTTT. This encodes CASSQDKGMVNTEAFF.

This chain links TRBV28 with TRBJ2-7; 7 bases align to TRBD1. Trimming at V came to 5 bases and at J to 4 bases, leaving 8 bases not matched to a gene. This CDR3 region has 14 residues. Germline values: CDR1 MDHEN, CDR2 SYDVKM. CDR3 residues: CASSATGVKYEQYF. The CDR3 DNA is TGTGCCAGCAGTGCTACAGGGGTCAAATACGAGCAGTACTTC.

V is TRBV6-1 and J is TRBJ2-1; D uncertain. CDR1 and CDR2 (germline): MNHNS, SASEGT. The ends were cut back, 1 base at V and 0 bases at J, with 13 bases in the middle. CDR3 length: 17 amino acids. The CDR3 DNA reads TGTGCCAGCAGTGAAGATTTGTCCCTGAGCTCCTACAATGAGCAGTTCTTC. Translating gives CASSEDLSLSSYNEQFF.

The chain carries TRBV9 and TRBJ1-1; a possible D gene is TRBD1 (6 bases). The CDR3 has 20 amino acids. The germline V and J ends were trimmed by 2 bases and 0 bases, with 26 bases remaining between them. Germline CDR1 is SGDLS and CDR2 is YYNGEE. The CDR3 DNA is TGTGCCAGCAGCGTCCTACCGGGACGGGGGCCTCGGGGCCTGAACACTGAAGCTTTCTTT. It specifies CASSVLPGRGPRGLNTEAFF.

CDR3 sequence reads: CASSSPGGGTGELFF. The CDR3 DNA reads TGTGCCAGCAGCTCACCCGGGGGTGGGACCGGGGAGCTGTTTTTT. The rearrangement links TRBV5-4 to TRBJ2-2, with D maybe TRBD2 (6 bases). The V gene lost 3 bases and the J gene lost 5 bases, with 14 bases spanning the gap. The CDR3 length is 15 residues. Per germline, CDR1 SGHNT and CDR2 YYREEE (reference sequence).

CDR3 sequence reads: CAITPDRGQTYGYTF. The CDR3 nucleotides read TGTGCCATCACACCGGACAGGGGGCAGACCTATGGCTACACCTTC. This chain uses TRBV10-3 with TRBJ1-2; 11 bases match TRBD1. Germline V gives CDR1 ENHRY, CDR2 SYGVKD. V dropped 7 bases and J dropped 4; count of bases not matched to a gene: 8. The CDR3 totals 15 residues.

CDR3 protein: CASSLGLSYNEQFF. CDR3 in DNA: TGTGCCAGCAGTCTGGGGCTCTCCTACAATGAGCAGTTCTTC. The V call is TRBV6-1, the J call TRBJ2-1, with a tentative D call TRBD1 (5 bases). This CDR3 is built from 14 residues. In germline, CDR1 is MNHNS, CDR2 SASEGT. Trimming shortened V by 5 bases and J by 0 bases, and 8 bases separated the two germline ends.

V usage is TRBV2 and J usage is TRBJ2-6, with unresolved D. The V end was cut by 7 bases, the J end by 3 bases, with 16 bases between. The CDR3 has 16 residues. The germline V gene has CDR1 SNHLY and CDR2 FYNNEI. DNA of the CDR3: TGTGCCAGCAACCCTCCAGCGACTGGTGGGGCCAACGTCCTGACTTTC. This sequence encodes CASNPPATGGANVLTF.

V and J are TRBV13 and TRBJ2-2; D gene uncertain. Trimming pared 6 bases from V and 8 bases from J, leaving 10 bases between. Looked up from germline, CDR1 is PRHDT and CDR2 is FYEKMQ (reference sequence). The CDR3 is 12 residues long. The CDR3 spells CASSLTGGELFF. The CDR3 nucleotides are TGTGCCAGCAGTCTAACTGGAGGGGAGCTGTTTTTT.

The rearrangement joins TRBV21-1 to TRBJ1-1; TRBD1 is taken as the D call from the table, unchecked against the DNA. TRBV21-1 is deemed a pseudogene. CDR3 length: 15 residues. CDR3 in amino acids: CASSQRLGENTEAFF. In nucleotides, the CDR3 is TGTGCCAGCAGCCAAAGATTAGGGGAGAACACTGAAGCTTTCTTT.

The J gene is TRBJ2-5, the V gene TRBV5-4; 7 nucleotides agree with TRBD1. Trimming at V came to 1 base and at J to 4 bases, leaving 7 bases not matched to a gene. The CDR3 length is 15 residues. The germline V gene encodes CDR1 SGHNT and CDR2 YYREEE (reference sequence). The CDR3 bases are TGTGCCAGCAGCTTGAGAGGGGGCTTGCCAGAGACCCAGTACTTC. This codes for CASSLRGGLPETQYF.

The J gene is TRBJ1-5, the V gene TRBV6-1; D gene ambiguous. Germline assignment: CDR1 MNHNS and CDR2 SASEGT. V was pared by 1 base and J by 0 bases, with 10 bases between. The CDR3 runs 16 residues. CDR3 amino acids: CASSEVGYNSNQPQHF. CDR3 nucleotides: TGTGCCAGCAGTGAAGTTGGTTACAATAGCAATCAGCCCCAGCATTTT.

The V gene is TRBV28, the J gene TRBJ2-7; perhaps TRBD1 as D (6 bases). Trimming took off 7 bases at V and 4 bases at J, with 8 bases between the two ends. This CDR3 comprises 11 residues. CDR1 is MDHEN and CDR2 is SYDVKM in the germline V gene. The CDR3 protein is CASNTGYEQYF. The CDR3 DNA follows: TGTGCCAGCAACACAGGGTACGAGCAGTACTTC.

The J gene is TRBJ2-7, the V gene TRBV7-3; 8 positions agree with TRBD1. The CDR3 consists of 13 residues. CDR1 and CDR2 from the germline V gene are SGHTA and FQGTGA. With 0 bases clipped from V and 5 bases from J, the junction kept 0 bases outside the gene matches. The CDR3 sequence: CASSLTTGDEQYF. The CDR3, as DNA: TGTGCCAGCAGCTTAACGACAGGGGACGAGCAGTACTTC.

The chain combines TRBV2 with TRBJ1-4, with D possibly being TRBD1 (5 bases). The germline gives CDR1 SNHLY, CDR2 FYNNEI. V gave up 2 bases and J gave up 15 bases, with 25 bases separating them. The CDR3 length is 16 residues. CDR3 in amino acids: CASSEIPGQLNRPLFF. In DNA form, the CDR3 reads TGTGCCAGCAGTGAAATTCCGGGGCAGCTTAACAGACCTTTGTTTTTT.

The chain is built from TRBV2 and TRBJ2-2; 12 nucleotides agree with TRBD2. Per the germline V gene, CDR1 is SNHLY and CDR2 is FYNNEI. This CDR3 is built from 15 residues. V trimming: 6 bases; J trimming: 6 bases; junction bases outside the gene matches: 5. CDR3 residues: CASRRTSGVAGELFF. In nucleotides, the CDR3 is TGTGCCAGCAGGCGGACTAGCGGGGTCGCCGGGGAGCTGTTTTTT.

This rearrangement joins TRBV19 to TRBJ2-5, with 8 nucleotides matching TRBD1. This CDR3 spans 15 amino acids. The J segment lost 5 bases and the V segment lost 0 bases, leaving 5 bases of the junction unmatched. From germline, CDR1 is LNHDA and CDR2 SQIVND (reference sequence). CDR3 in DNA: TGTGCCAGTAGTATAGACGACAGGGGTTCGGAGACCCAGTACTTC. Amino acids: CASSIDDRGSETQYF.

The chain has TRBV19 and TRBJ2-7; TRBD2 might be the D (6 bases). Germline V gene lookup returns CDR1 LNHDA and CDR2 SQIVND (reference sequence). The V gene lost 1 base and the J gene lost 2 bases, with 12 bases spanning the gap. CDR3 length equals 15 residues. The CDR3 spells CASSIGAGFPYEQYF. The CDR3 bases are TGTGCCAGTAGTATAGGGGCGGGGTTCCCCTACGAGCAGTACTTC.

The CDR3 sequence: CASSLGQGTDTQYF. As DNA, the CDR3 is TGTGCCAGCAGCTTAGGCCAGGGCACAGATACGCAGTATTTT. The chain combines TRBV11-2 with TRBJ2-3; D not certain. Trimming shortened V by 1 base and J by 1 base, and 6 bases separated the two germline ends. CDR3 length: 14 amino acids. In germline, CDR1 is SGHAT, CDR2 FQNNGV.

This chain links TRBV6-6 with TRBJ1-5; D is ambiguous. V was shortened by 5 bases and J by 4 bases, with 15 bases between the two germline ends. CDR1 is MNHNY and CDR2 is SVGAGI in the germline V gene (reference sequence). This CDR3 contains 15 residues. CDR3 nucleotides: TGTGCCAGCAGTCCGTCCATGGCTGGAAATCAGCCCCAGCATTTT. Amino acid sequence: CASSPSMAGNQPQHF.